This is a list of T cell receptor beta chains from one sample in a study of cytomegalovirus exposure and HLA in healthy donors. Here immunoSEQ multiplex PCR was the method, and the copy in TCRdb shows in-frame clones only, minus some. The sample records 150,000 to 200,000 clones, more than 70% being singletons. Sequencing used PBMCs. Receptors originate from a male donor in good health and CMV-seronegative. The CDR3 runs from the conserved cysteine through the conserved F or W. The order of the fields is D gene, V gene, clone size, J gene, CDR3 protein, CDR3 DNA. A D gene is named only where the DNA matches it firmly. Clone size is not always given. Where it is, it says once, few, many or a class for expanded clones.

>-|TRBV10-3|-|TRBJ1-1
CAINQGGEAFF
TGTGCCATCAATCAGGGAGGCGAAGCTTTCTTT
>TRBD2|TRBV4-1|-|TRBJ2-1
CASRRAGGGEQFF
TGCGCCAGCAGGCGAGCGGGAGGGGGTGAGCAGTTCTTC
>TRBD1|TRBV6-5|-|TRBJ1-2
CASRRQGSGGYTF
TGTGCCAGCAGAAGACAGGGAAGCGGCGGCTACACCTTC
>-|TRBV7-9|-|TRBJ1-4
CASNSGGEKLFF
TGTGCCAGCAACAGCGGTGGGGAAAAACTGTTTTTT
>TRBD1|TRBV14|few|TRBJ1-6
CASSQDLGAGGNSPLHF
TGTGCCAGCAGCCAAGATCTCGGGGCAGGGGGCAATTCACCCCTCCACTTT
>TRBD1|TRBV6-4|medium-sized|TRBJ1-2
CASSDGTGPSYGYTF
TGTGCCAGCAGTGACGGGACAGGCCCCTCCTATGGCTACACCTTC
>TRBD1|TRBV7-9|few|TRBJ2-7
CASSSTGTGSYEQYF
TGTGCCAGCAGCTCAACCGGGACAGGGTCCTACGAGCAGTACTTC
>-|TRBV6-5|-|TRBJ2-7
CASTAGGSYEQYF
TGTGCCAGTACGGCAGGTGGCTCCTACGAGCAGTACTTC
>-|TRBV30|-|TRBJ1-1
CAWVTDQLLQGTEAFF
TGTGCCTGGGTCACAGACCAACTCTTACAGGGCACTGAAGCTTTCTTT
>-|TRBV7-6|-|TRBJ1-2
CASSLAGGAGGYTF
TGTGCCAGCAGCTTAGCTGGGGGGGCGGGAGGCTACACCTTC
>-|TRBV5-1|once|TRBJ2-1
CASSLARRASYNEQFF
TGCGCCAGCAGCTTGGCGCGGCGGGCATCATACAATGAGCAGTTCTTC
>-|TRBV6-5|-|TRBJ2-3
CASSGGLGYTQYF
TGTGCCAGCAGTGGGGGCCTAGGTTATACGCAGTATTTT
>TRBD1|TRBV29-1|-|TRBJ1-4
CSVTGVTNEKLFF
TGCAGCGTTACAGGGGTGACTAATGAAAAACTGTTTTTT
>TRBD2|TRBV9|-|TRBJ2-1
CASSLSGTSGRSPTVNEQFF
TGTGCCAGCAGCTTATCCGGGACTAGCGGGAGAAGTCCTACCGTCAATGAGCAGTTCTTC
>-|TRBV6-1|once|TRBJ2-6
CAGMRAGANVLTF
TGTGCCGGGATGAGGGCTGGGGCCAACGTCCTGACTTTC
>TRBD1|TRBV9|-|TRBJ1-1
CASSVGQGGLTEAFF
TGTGCCAGCAGCGTAGGACAGGGCGGACTCACTGAAGCTTTCTTT
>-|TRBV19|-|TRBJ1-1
CAITTGTRNTEAFF
TGTGCCATTACAACCGGGACAAGGAACACTGAAGCTTTCTTT
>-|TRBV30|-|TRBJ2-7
CAWTRQVPYEQYF
TGTGCCTGGACCCGACAGGTACCCTACGAGCAGTACTTC
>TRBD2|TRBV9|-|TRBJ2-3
CASSGSGILTTDTQYF
TGTGCCAGCAGCGGGAGCGGGATTTTGACCACAGATACGCAGTATTTT
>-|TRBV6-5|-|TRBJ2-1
CASSLSGAYSYNEQFF
TGTGCCAGCAGTTTGTCAGGGGCCTACTCCTACAATGAGCAGTTCTTC